Following are 20 T cell receptor beta chains from one sample sequenced in a study of memory CD8 T cells in hepatitis C reinfection. TCRdb's copy holds only in-frame clones and misses some; the assay was immunoSEQ multiplex PCR. This table holds 40,000 to 60,000 clones, 85% to 90% found once. The time point denotes: pre-reinfection, 55 to 20 weeks before reinfection detection. The sorted cells went straight to TCR sequencing with no prior in vitro expansion. The specimen sequenced was naive CD8+ T cells sorted from blood. The receptors derive from a man between 18 and 29 years old with hepatitis C virus infection.

The chain is built from TRBV4-1 and TRBJ1-6; 7 bases are a match to TRBD1. V was clipped by 1 base and J by 5 bases; unmatched bases: 8. This CDR3 contains 17 residues. Germline values: CDR1 MGHRA, CDR2 YSYEKL. CDR3 region: CASSQVDTGVDNSPLHF. The CDR3 DNA reads as TGCGCCAGCAGCCAAGTAGATACAGGGGTGGATAATTCACCCCTCCACTTT.

This sequence joins TRBV29-1 and TRBJ2-1; the D gene is possibly TRBD2 (5 bases). This CDR3 is 17 amino acids long. The germline V and J ends were trimmed by 4 bases and 0 bases, with 19 bases remaining between them. In germline, CDR1 is SQVTM, CDR2 ANQGSEA. The CDR3 bases are TGCAGCGTTGGTGGGTCCCCAGCGGAGAGCTCCTACAATGAGCAGTTCTTC. It is translated as CSVGGSPAESSYNEQFF.

The gene calls are TRBV18 and TRBJ1-1; D not resolved. V was shortened by 6 bases and J by 3 bases, with 14 bases between the two germline ends. Germline V gene data show CDR1 as KGHSH and CDR2 as LQKENI. The CDR3 is made up of 14 amino acids. The DNA for the CDR3 is TGTGCCAGCTCGGGAGACTCTTCCCACACTGAAGCTTTCTTT. This gives the protein CASSGDSSHTEAFF.

The CDR3 nucleotides are TGTGCCAGCAGCTCCCTACTAGCGGGAGCCACAGATACGCAGTATTTT. Its translation: CASSSLLAGATDTQYF. The rearrangement links TRBV7-8 to TRBJ2-3, with 11 bases fitting TRBD2. Per germline, CDR1 SGHVS and CDR2 FQNEAQ. This CDR3 has 16 amino acids. J was trimmed by 2 bases and V by 4 bases; bases with no gene match: 5.

The chain joins TRBV2 to TRBJ2-5; 8 bases line up with TRBD1. The CDR3 has 15 residues. With V trimmed by 8 bases and J by 0 bases, 8 bases remained unmatched. The germline V gene has CDR1 SNHLY and CDR2 FYNNEI. As DNA, the CDR3 is TGTGCCAGCCAAGGAACAGGGGGAAACCAAGAGACCCAGTACTTC. Encoded protein: CASQGTGGNQETQYF. The whole variable domain, remainder taken from reference TRBV2 and TRBJ2-5, is EPEVTQTPSHQVTQMGQEVILRCVPISNHLYFYWYRQILGQKVEFLVSFYNNEISEKSEIFDDQFSVERPDGSNFTLKIRSTKLEDSAMYFCASQGTGGNQETQYFGPGTRLLVL.

The chain has TRBV27 and TRBJ1-5; D possibly corresponds to TRBD1 (5 bases). CDR1 is MNHEY, CDR2 SMNVEV, per germline (reference sequence). Deletions cut 5 bases from V and 3 bases from J, with 26 bases between. This CDR3 region has 19 residues. CDR3 loop: CASSDRQGRSGFPNQPQHF. Here the CDR3 DNA reads TGTGCCAGCAGTGATAGGCAGGGAAGGTCTGGATTCCCCAATCAGCCCCAGCATTTT.

V and J are TRBV6-1 and TRBJ2-1; D may be TRBD1 (6 bases). Trimming took 4 bases from V and 3 from J, leaving 16 bases between them. The germline V gene has CDR1 MNHNS and CDR2 SASEGT. There are 16 residues in the CDR3. The CDR3 protein is CASSGLPQGLYNEQFF. In DNA, the CDR3 is TGTGCCAGCAGTGGCCTTCCACAGGGTCTCTACAATGAGCAGTTCTTC.

The V call is TRBV7-9, the J call TRBJ1-1; 10 bases agree with TRBD1. V dropped 5 bases and J dropped 5; count of bases not matched to a gene: 8. CDR3 length: 15 residues. CDR1 is SEHNR, CDR2 FQNEAQ, per germline (reference sequence). The CDR3 sequence is CASSKTDRGRTEAFF. The CDR3 nucleotides read TGTGCCAGCAGCAAGACGGACAGGGGGAGGACTGAAGCTTTCTTT.

The chain links TRBV2 to TRBJ2-1, with D tentatively TRBD2 (7 bases). Germline loops: CDR1 SNHLY, CDR2 FYNNEI. This CDR3 comprises 19 residues. The V and J ends lost 4 bases and 1 base respectively, with 23 bases between them. The CDR3 DNA is TGTGCCAGCAGTGCCTTTGACTTAGGTGGGGGGGCTTCCTACAATGAGCAGTTCTTC. Residues: CASSAFDLGGGASYNEQFF. The variable domain in full, with the rest retrieved from reference TRBV2 and TRBJ2-1, is EPEVTQTPSHQVTQMGQEVILRCVPISNHLYFYWYRQILGQKVEFLVSFYNNEISEKSEIFDDQFSVERPDGSNFTLKIRSTKLEDSAMYFCASSAFDLGGGASYNEQFFGPGTRLTVL.

This chain links TRBV5-1 with TRBJ2-3; 8 positions agree with TRBD2. Per the germline V gene, CDR1 is SGHRS and CDR2 is YFSETQ. The CDR3 covers 17 residues. The J segment lost 2 bases and the V segment lost 0 bases, leaving 8 bases of the junction unmatched. The CDR3 here is CASSLGEAGVFTDTQYF. CDR3 sequence (DNA): TGCGCCAGCAGCTTGGGGGAAGCGGGGGTCTTCACAGATACGCAGTATTTT. The variable domain in full, completed from reference TRBV5-1 and TRBJ2-3, reads KAGVTQTPRYLIKTRGQQVTLSCSPISGHRSVSWYQQTPGQGLQFLFEYFSETQRNKGNFPGRFSGRQFSNSRSEMNVSTLELGDSALYLCASSLGEAGVFTDTQYFGPGTRLTVL.

The gene calls are TRBV10-2 and TRBJ2-1, with a weak D call TRBD2 (7 bases). The CDR3 sequence is 15 residues long. The V gene's germline CDR1 is WSHSY and CDR2 SAAADI. V dropped 2 bases and J dropped 2 bases, with 10 bases sitting between them. In nucleotides, the CDR3 is TGCGCCAGCAGTGAGGTAGGGGGGGCCTACAATGAGCAGTTCTTC. The encoded protein is CASSEVGGAYNEQFF.

This clone came up a few times. The chain links TRBV6-5 to TRBJ1-1, with TRBD1 matching over 8 bases. V gave up 4 bases and J gave up 3 bases; unmatched junction bases: 4. Germline CDR1 and CDR2: MNHEY and SVGAGI. The CDR3 contains 14 residues. This CDR3 reads CASSWDRSYTEAFF. DNA for the CDR3: TGTGCCAGCAGTTGGGACAGGTCGTACACTGAAGCTTTCTTT.

The chain carries TRBV5-3 and TRBJ2-7, with 12 bases that match TRBD2. TRBV5-3 is noted as an ORF with a role that remains uncertain. The V and J ends lost 3 bases and 1 base, in that order; junction bases with no gene match: 2. This CDR3 is built from 15 residues. The CDR3 region is CARSSGLAGSYEQYV. In DNA form, the CDR3 reads TGTGCCAGAAGCTCCGGACTAGCGGGGTCCTACGAGCAGTACGTC.

V and J are TRBV27 and TRBJ1-1, with D tentatively TRBD1 (5 bases). The CDR3 spans 14 residues. Germline assignment: CDR1 MNHEY and CDR2 SMNVEV (reference sequence). V shed 5 bases and J shed 1 base, with 11 bases lying between them. CDR3 sequence: CASSPGAGNTEAFF. The CDR3 DNA sequence: TGTGCCAGCAGTCCTGGGGCCGGGAACACTGAAGCTTTCTTT.

This rearrangement joins TRBV10-3 to TRBJ1-2; D call uncertain. The CDR3 sequence is 15 residues long. V lost 2 bases and J 2 bases, leaving 12 bases between the germline ends. Germline CDR1 is ENHRY and CDR2 is SYGVKD. CDR3 nucleotide sequence: TGTGCCATCAGTGAGGCCTTGGTCTACAACTATGGCTACACCTTC. Protein sequence: CAISEALVYNYGYTF.

The rearrangement joins TRBV5-8 to TRBJ2-7; unclear D gene. The V and J ends lost 0 bases and 6 bases respectively, with 10 bases between them. CDR1 and CDR2 from the germline V gene are SGHTS and YDEGEE. CDR3 length: 13 amino acids. CDR3 protein: CASSLVGEPEQYV. The CDR3 DNA reads TGTGCCAGCAGCTTGGTGGGCGAACCCGAGCAGTACGTC.

V usage is TRBV7-9 and J usage is TRBJ2-5; 11 nucleotides agree with TRBD2. The CDR3 has 17 residues. Germline CDR1 reads SEHNR; CDR2 reads FQNEAQ (reference sequence). V lost 3 bases, J lost 3 bases, and 9 bases stayed unmatched. CDR3 amino acids: CASSFRISGGAEETQYF. CDR3 nucleotides: TGTGCCAGCAGCTTTCGCATTAGCGGGGGGGCCGAAGAGACCCAGTACTTC.

CDR3 amino acids: CACPQQDNYGYTF. The CDR3 nucleotides read TGTGCCTGCCCCCAACAGGATAACTATGGCTACACCTTC. The V gene is TRBV30, the J gene TRBJ1-2, with D perhaps matching TRBD1 (5 bases). Looked up from germline, CDR1 is GTSNPN and CDR2 is SVGIG (reference sequence). V shed 6 bases and J shed 1 base, with 12 bases lying between them. The CDR3 is made up of 13 amino acids.

The CDR3 sequence is CSARGGDGYTF. CDR3 coding DNA: TGCAGTGCTAGAGGGGGCGATGGCTACACCTTC. The chain links TRBV20-1 to TRBJ1-2; D might be TRBD1 (5 bases). The CDR3 is 11 amino acids. Germline V gives CDR1 DFQATT, CDR2 SNEGSKA (reference sequence). V dropped 1 base and J dropped 6 bases, with 6 bases sitting between them.

This chain uses TRBV2 with TRBJ2-5; the match to TRBD2 covers 9 bases. In germline, CDR1 is SNHLY, CDR2 FYNNEI. Trimming cost V 3 bases and J 1 base; bases outside gene matches: 9. The CDR3 loop spans 17 amino acids. The CDR3 protein is CASSESGSGGFQETQYF. The CDR3 DNA is TGTGCCAGCAGTGAGTCTGGCAGCGGGGGGTTCCAAGAGACCCAGTACTTC. Full variable domain (rest looked up from reference TRBV2 and TRBJ2-5): EPEVTQTPSHQVTQMGQEVILRCVPISNHLYFYWYRQILGQKVEFLVSFYNNEISEKSEIFDDQFSVERPDGSNFTLKIRSTKLEDSAMYFCASSESGSGGFQETQYFGPGTRLLVL.